This TCR beta chain stems from a study of blood T cells in healthy people across ages. For the second PCR, which ran for about 6 to 11 cycles, a sample-barcoded 5' primer and a J-beta primer mix were used. The template-switch adaptor, which had 12 random nucleotides, put a tag on each cDNA molecule. TCRdb re-analysed the 5' RACE reads in MiXCR, keeping a single row per CDR3 protein. The sample holds 550,000 to 800,000 distinct CDR3 sequences; about 32% are singletons and the top ten take 15% to 19%. The CDR3 spans 14 residues. Germline CDR1 MNHNY, CDR2 SVGAGI (reference sequence). J was trimmed by 1 base and V by 7 bases; bases with no gene match: 6. This clonotype was detected many times.

Sequencing was carried out using blood. The TCR was taken from a woman of 80 years or more in good health. V gene TRBV6-6 combines with J gene TRBJ1-1, with TRBD1 matching over 7 bases. The CDR3 region is CASTQGQPNTEAFF. CDR3 in DNA: TGTGCCAGCACCCAGGGACAGCCGAACACTGAAGCTTTCTTT.